This T cell receptor (beta chain) came from a study of cytomegalovirus exposure and HLA in healthy donors. Overall study findings and caveats: Reports described diagnosis of cytomegalovirus status by the classifier as highly specific and sensitive. A list of more than 150 TCR beta chains associated with cytomegalovirus was given. A few chains tied to CMV proved CMV antigen-specific in vitro.

Germline values: CDR1 SGHRS, CDR2 YFSETQ. V lost 5 bases and J lost 6, with 20 bases in between. CDR3 length: 15 residues. This clone has just one count. Its antigen is not known. Separate from the approximately 670-subject first cohort, the roughly 130-subject validation cohort was the one that the donors belonged to. Method: immunoSEQ multiplex PCR; TCRdb's copy keeps in-frame clones and lacks some. The data show around 400,000 clones, with 75% to 90% seen just once and under 0.9% held by the top ten. Source material: PBMCs. This chain uses TRBV5-1 with TRBJ1-1; no firm D call. This receptor was taken from a young woman in good health and CMV-seronegative. The CDR3 loop is CASSFGVRWRPEAFF. The DNA for the CDR3 is TGCGCCAGCAGTTTCGGGGTAAGATGGCGGCCTGAAGCTTTCTTT.